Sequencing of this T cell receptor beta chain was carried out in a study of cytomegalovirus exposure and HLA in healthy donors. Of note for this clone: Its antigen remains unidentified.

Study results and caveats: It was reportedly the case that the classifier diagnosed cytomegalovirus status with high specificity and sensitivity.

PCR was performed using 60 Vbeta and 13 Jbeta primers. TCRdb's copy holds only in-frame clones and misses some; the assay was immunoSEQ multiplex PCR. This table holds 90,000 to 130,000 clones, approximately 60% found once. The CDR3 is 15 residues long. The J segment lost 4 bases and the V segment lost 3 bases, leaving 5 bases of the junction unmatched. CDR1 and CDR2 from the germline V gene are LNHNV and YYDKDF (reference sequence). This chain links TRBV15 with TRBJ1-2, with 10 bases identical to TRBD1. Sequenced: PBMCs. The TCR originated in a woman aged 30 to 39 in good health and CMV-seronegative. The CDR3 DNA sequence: TGTGCCACCAGCAGGGGGGACAGGGGCGGCTATGGCTACACCTTC. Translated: CATSRGDRGGYGYTF.